This TCR beta chain is from a study of T-cell reconstitution after alpha-beta-depleted transplantation in children. Study conclusions and caveats: Surviving recipient T cells and thymic progenitors produced the high day-60 TCRbeta diversity seen in some patients.

Per germline, CDR1 DFQATT and CDR2 SNEGSKA (reference sequence). CDR3 size: 17 residues. The V and J ends lost 0 bases and 1 base, in that order; junction bases with no gene match: 8. For this clonotype: Its antigen is as yet unknown.

Unique molecular identifiers were incorporated when the TCRbeta library was constructed. Via MiXCR, TCRdb re-called the PCR reads, giving one row per CDR3 protein. The table lists around 250,000 distinct CDR3 sequences, about 26% of them singletons, with about 2.5% in the top ten. This specimen was PBMCs, taken before TCRalphabeta/CD19-depleted stem cell transplant. This receptor was obtained from a girl aged 2 to 9 with Fanconi anemia, due to receive a stem cell transplant. The chain recombines TRBV20-1 with TRBJ2-2; 7 bases are shared with TRBD2. The CDR3 sequence is CSARDPQRGMNTGELFF. The CDR3 region has the DNA TGCAGTGCTAGAGATCCGCAGCGGGGAATGAACACCGGGGAGCTGTTTTTT.